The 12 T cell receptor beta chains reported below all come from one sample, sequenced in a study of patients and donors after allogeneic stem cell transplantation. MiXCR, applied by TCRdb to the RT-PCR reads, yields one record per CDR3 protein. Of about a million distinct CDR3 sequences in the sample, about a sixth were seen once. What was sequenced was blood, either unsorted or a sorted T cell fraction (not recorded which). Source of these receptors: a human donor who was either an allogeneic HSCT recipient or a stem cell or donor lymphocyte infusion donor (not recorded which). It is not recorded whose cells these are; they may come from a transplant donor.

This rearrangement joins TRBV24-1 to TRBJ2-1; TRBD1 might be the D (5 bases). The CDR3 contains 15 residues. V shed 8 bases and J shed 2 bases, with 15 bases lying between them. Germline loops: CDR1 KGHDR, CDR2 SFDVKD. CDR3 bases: TGTGCCACCATAGCCACAGGTTCCCCCTACAATGAGCAGTTCTTC. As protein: CATIATGSPYNEQFF.

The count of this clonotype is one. The DNA for the CDR3 is TGTGCCAGCAGCCCTACCTCTATGGGAGAGACCCAGTACTTC. It codes for CASSPTSMGETQYF. The gene calls are TRBV7-9 and TRBJ2-5; D not certain. CDR3 length: 14 residues. Trimming stripped 5 bases from V and 4 bases from J, with 14 bases between. The germline V gene has CDR1 SEHNR and CDR2 FQNEAQ (reference sequence).

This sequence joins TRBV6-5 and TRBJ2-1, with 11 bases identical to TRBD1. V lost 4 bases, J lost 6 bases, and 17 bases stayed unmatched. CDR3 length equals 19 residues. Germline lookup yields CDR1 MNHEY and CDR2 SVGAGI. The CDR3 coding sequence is TGTGCCAGCAGTTCATCAGGGGGGACAGGGGGTGTAATGGGCAATGAGCAGTTCTTC. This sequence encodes CASSSSGGTGGVMGNEQFF.

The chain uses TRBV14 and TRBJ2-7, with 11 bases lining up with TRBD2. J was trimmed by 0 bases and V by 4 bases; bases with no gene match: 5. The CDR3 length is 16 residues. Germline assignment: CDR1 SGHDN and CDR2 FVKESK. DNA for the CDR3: TGTGCCAGCAGCCCTGGGACTAGCGGCCTCTCCTACGAGCAGTACTTC. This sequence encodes CASSPGTSGLSYEQYF.

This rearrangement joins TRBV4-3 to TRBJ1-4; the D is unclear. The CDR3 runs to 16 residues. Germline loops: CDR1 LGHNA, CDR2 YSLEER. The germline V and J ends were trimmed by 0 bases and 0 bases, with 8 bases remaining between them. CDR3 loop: CASSQDSRPTNEKLFF. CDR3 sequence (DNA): TGCGCCAGCAGCCAAGATTCCCGCCCAACTAATGAAAAACTGTTTTTT.

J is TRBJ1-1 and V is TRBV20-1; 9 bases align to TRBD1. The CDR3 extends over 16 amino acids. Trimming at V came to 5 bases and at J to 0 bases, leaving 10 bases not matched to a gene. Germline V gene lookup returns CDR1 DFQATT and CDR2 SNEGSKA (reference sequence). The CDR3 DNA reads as TGCAGTGCTCCCCCTCGGGACAGGGAGCTGAACACTGAAGCTTTCTTT. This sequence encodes CSAPPRDRELNTEAFF.

The CDR3 here is CASSDTWTSGKKETQYF. The CDR3 DNA reads as TGTGCCAGCAGCGATACGTGGACTAGCGGGAAAAAAGAGACCCAGTACTTC. The chain employs TRBV6-1 and TRBJ2-5, with 12 bases aligning to TRBD2. Germline V CDR1 and CDR2: MNHNS, SASEGT. V dropped 6 bases and J dropped 3; count of bases not matched to a gene: 11. The CDR3 totals 17 residues.

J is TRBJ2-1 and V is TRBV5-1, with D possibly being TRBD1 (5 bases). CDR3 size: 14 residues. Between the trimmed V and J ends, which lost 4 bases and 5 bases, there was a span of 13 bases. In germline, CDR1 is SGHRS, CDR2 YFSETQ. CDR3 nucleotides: TGCGCCAGCAGCCCTTCAGGGTACCACAATGAGCAGTTCTTC. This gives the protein CASSPSGYHNEQFF.

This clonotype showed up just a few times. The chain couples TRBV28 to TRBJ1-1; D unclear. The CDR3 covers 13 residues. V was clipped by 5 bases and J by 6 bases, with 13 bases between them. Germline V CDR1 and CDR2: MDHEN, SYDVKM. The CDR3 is CASSILVMAEAFF. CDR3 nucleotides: TGTGCCAGCAGTATCTTGGTGATGGCTGAAGCTTTCTTT.

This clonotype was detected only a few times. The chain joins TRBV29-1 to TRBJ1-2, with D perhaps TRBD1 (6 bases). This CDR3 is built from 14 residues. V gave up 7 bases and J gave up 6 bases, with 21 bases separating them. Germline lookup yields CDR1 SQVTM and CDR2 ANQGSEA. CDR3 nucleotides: TGCAGCGGTAGGGGGGGCCCTTTAGGTGATGGCTACACCTTC. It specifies CSGRGGPLGDGYTF.

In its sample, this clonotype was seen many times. The chain's CDR3 is CSVEGPGTEAFF. The CDR3 coding sequence is TGCAGCGTTGAAGGACCCGGGACTGAAGCTTTCTTT. This chain joins TRBV29-1 and TRBJ1-1; D is undetermined. The CDR3 contains 12 residues. Germline CDR1 and CDR2: SQVTM and ANQGSEA. Trimming took 1 base from V and 5 from J, leaving 8 bases between them.

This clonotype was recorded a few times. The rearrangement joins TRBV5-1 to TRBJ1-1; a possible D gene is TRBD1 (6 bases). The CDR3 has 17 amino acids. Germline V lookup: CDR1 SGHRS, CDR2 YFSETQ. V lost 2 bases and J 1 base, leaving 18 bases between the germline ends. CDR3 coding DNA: TGCGCCAGCAGCTTTTCAGGGGATCCCCATCCGAACACTGAAGCTTTCTTT. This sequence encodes CASSFSGDPHPNTEAFF.